The rows below give T cell receptor beta chains drawn from one sample of a study of CXCR3-negative and CXCR3-positive naive CD8 T cells. TCRdb re-called the 5' RACE reads and gives one entry per CDR3 protein, without DNA. Recorded here are tens of thousands of distinct CDR3 sequences; the top ten clones represent roughly 1.5%. The sample was naive CXCR3- CD8+ T cells from blood. The source of these receptors is a human donor in good health. Some clones in this sample may be carry-over from other donors' samples. Both conserved end residues are part of each CDR3. The order of the fields is clone size, J gene, V gene, CDR3 protein. Rows give clone size only sometimes, using once, few, many, or a class for an expanded clone.

NA | TRBJ2-2 | TRBV5-5 | CASSFGPANTGELFF
NA | TRBJ2-7 | TRBV6-1 | CASSGGAGRTNF
NA | TRBJ2-1 | TRBV20-1 | CSARDPGSPYNEQFF
NA | TRBJ2-5 | TRBV7-9 | CASSPLSGLAGQEETQYF
NA | TRBJ2-1 | TRBV5-1 | CASSLGTAYNEQFF
NA | TRBJ1-5 | TRBV4-1 | CASSQDRGSNQPQHF
NA | TRBJ1-5 | TRBV28 | CATADRDSNQPQHF
NA | TRBJ2-1 | TRBV4-1 | CASSPTSGSSYNEQFF
NA | TRBJ2-1 | TRBV6-2/TRBV6-3 | CASRIYGGNEQFF
NA | TRBJ1-4 | TRBV7-9 | CASSSNNRVMTNEKLFF
NA | TRBJ2-7 | TRBV14 | CASSQGALEQYF
NA | TRBJ2-5 | TRBV25-1 | CASSAPGTDQETQYF
NA | TRBJ2-2 | TRBV28 | CASSFLSSGSGTGELFF
NA | TRBJ2-5 | TRBV29-1 | CSVQTGGGETQYF
medium-sized | TRBJ1-1 | TRBV7-2 | CASSLENRAMNTEAFF
NA | TRBJ2-1 | TRBV29-1 | CSVGPYNEQFF
NA | TRBJ2-2 | TRBV14 | CASSHPAGHTGELFF
NA | TRBJ1-2 | TRBV21-1 | CASSKLRTDENYGYTF
NA | TRBJ1-1 | TRBV12-3/TRBV12-4 | CASSPGEGAFF
NA | TRBJ2-1 | TRBV7-7 | CASSSGLASYNEQFF
NA | TRBJ2-7 | TRBV5-1 | CASSAGTGYSYEQYF
NA | TRBJ2-3 | TRBV28 | CASSLTGLAGDTQYF
NA | TRBJ2-6 | TRBV6-4 | CASSDGQGANVLTF
NA | TRBJ2-5 | TRBV28 | CASRARGQETQYF
NA | TRBJ1-1 | TRBV23-1 | CASTLPTGMNTEAFF
NA | TRBJ1-2 | TRBV6-5 | CASSPSAKTPTGGYGYTF
NA | TRBJ2-3 | TRBV29-1 | CSVVAQAYTDTQYF
NA | TRBJ2-3 | TRBV5-1 | CASSFLSGGLRTDTQYF
NA | TRBJ1-3 | TRBV29-1 | CSAVDPGGNTTYF
NA | TRBJ1-1 | TRBV7-9 | CASSSPWGALEYAEAFF
NA | TRBJ2-7 | TRBV15 | CATSTGTGWYEQYF
NA | TRBJ2-3 | TRBV29-1 | CSVGSGGTNTDTQYF
NA | TRBJ2-5 | TRBV2 | CASSEDTGQETQYF
NA | TRBJ2-1 | TRBV10-3 | CAISESGGRDNYNEQFF
NA | TRBJ2-3 | TRBV28 | CASSLAGESADTQYF
NA | TRBJ2-5 | TRBV12-3/TRBV12-4 | CASSLAVEGGIEKTQYF
NA | TRBJ2-7 | TRBV20-1 | CSVIPASRYEQYF